The source of this T cell receptor (beta chain) is a study of cytomegalovirus exposure and HLA in healthy donors. The overall study: Genotyping of some 400 donors showed that 80% to 85% belonged to the Caucasian-associated ancestry cluster.

The PCR made use of 60 Vbeta and 13 Jbeta primers. Authors' analysis steps: In a later analysis, roughly 10 million of some 80 million unique beta chains occurred in at least two donors. Clones were sequenced by immunoSEQ multiplex PCR, and TCRdb holds only the in-frame ones, with some missing. The V and J calls and clone size were taken over from that table, and D and trimming were inferred from the DNA. The profile shows roughly 100,000 clones, roughly three quarters of them singletons. CDR3 length equals 13 residues. V was shortened by 5 bases and J by 4 bases, with 11 bases between the two germline ends. Per germline, CDR1 SGHTA and CDR2 FQGTGA. Study-level results: A later analysis linked some 17,000 TCR beta sequences to HLA alleles at 0.05 false discovery rate.

This clone was recorded a few times. The target antigen is unknown. Material for sequencing was PBMCs. The chain is built from TRBV7-3 and TRBJ2-5, with a weak D call TRBD2 (6 bases). The source of this sequence is a young woman in good health and CMV-seropositive. The CDR3 sequence is CASSQGLRETQYF. The CDR3 DNA follows: TGTGCCAGCAGCCAAGGACTACGAGAGACCCAGTACTTC.